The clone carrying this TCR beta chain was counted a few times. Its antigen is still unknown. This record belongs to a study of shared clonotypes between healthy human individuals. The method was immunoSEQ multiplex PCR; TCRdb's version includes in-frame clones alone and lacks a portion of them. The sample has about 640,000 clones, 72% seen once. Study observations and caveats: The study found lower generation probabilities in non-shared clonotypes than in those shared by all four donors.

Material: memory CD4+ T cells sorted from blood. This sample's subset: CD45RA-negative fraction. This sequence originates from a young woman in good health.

The DNA for the CDR3 is TGCGCCAGCAGCTCCGGACTAGCGATTATCAATGAGCAGTTCTTC. Translating it yields CASSSGLAIINEQFF. The chain uses TRBV5-1 and TRBJ2-1; 9 positions agree with TRBD2. CDR1 SGHRS and CDR2 YFSETQ come from the germline V gene. The CDR3 has 15 amino acids. Trimming at V came to 3 bases and at J to 6 bases, leaving 7 bases not matched to a gene.